This T cell receptor beta chain was obtained from a study of early T cells in non-severe SARS-CoV-2 infection. Looking at the study overall: The study sequenced bulk RNA from unsorted whole blood, with chains unpaired. Study-level points and caveats: VDJdb-based matching was biased toward anti-spike CD8 responses and missed private and CD4 specificities.

The library protocol tagged individual cDNA molecules with unique molecular identifiers. One entry per CDR3 protein, called by TCRdb with MiXCR from the 5' RACE reads. The sample lists more than 80,000 distinct CDR3 sequences; around 15% were seen once. CDR1 and CDR2 (germline): SGHAT, FQNNGV. This CDR3 contains 16 residues. Between the trimmed V and J ends, which lost 2 bases and 2 bases, there was a span of 14 bases. This clonotype was picked up many times. Its target is unknown. The sequence came from an adult who was a healthcare worker with PCR-confirmed SARS-CoV-2 infection or an uninfected control (not recorded which). Sequencing was performed on whole blood. This chain uses TRBV11-2 with TRBJ2-3, with TRBD2 as a possible D gene (6 bases). Here the CDR3 DNA reads TGTGCCAGCAGCTTATTACGGGACTCGCCCACAGATACGCAGTATTTT. Translated: CASSLLRDSPTDTQYF.